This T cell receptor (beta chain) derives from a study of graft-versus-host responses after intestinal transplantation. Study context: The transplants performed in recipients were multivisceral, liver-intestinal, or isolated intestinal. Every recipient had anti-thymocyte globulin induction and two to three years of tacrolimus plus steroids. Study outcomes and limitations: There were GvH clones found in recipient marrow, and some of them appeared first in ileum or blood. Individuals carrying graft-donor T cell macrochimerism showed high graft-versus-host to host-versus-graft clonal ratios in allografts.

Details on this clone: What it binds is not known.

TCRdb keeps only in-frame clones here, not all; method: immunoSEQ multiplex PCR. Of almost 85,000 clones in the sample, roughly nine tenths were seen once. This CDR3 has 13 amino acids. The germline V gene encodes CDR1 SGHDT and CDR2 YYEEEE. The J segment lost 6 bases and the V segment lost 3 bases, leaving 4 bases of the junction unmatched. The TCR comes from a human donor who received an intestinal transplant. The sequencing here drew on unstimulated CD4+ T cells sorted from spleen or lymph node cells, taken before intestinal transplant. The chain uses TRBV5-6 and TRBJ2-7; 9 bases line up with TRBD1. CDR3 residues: CASSWDRAREQYF. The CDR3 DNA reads TGTGCCAGCAGCTGGGACAGGGCCCGCGAGCAGTACTTC.